These T cell receptor beta chains were read from a single sample in a study of blood T cell repertoires in COVID-19. Assay: immunoSEQ multiplex PCR; the TCRdb copy retains only in-frame clones and omits some. The data hold 200,000 to 250,000 clones, with around 85% observed a single time. Specimen: PBMCs or T cells enriched from blood (not recorded which). These TCRs come from a woman in her forties with acute COVID-19. Both conserved end residues are part of each CDR3. The D gene is left open where the match is weak. For some rows the clone size is stated as once, few or many, or as a class when expanded; others skip it.

v_gene,j_gene,d_gene,abundance,CDR3aa,CDR3nt
TRBV28,TRBJ1-2,TRBD1,-,CASTPGQSLGGYTF,TGTGCCAGCACTCCGGGACAGTCTTTGGGTGGCTACACCTTC
TRBV30,TRBJ1-1,-,-,CAWSRPGTEAFF,TGTGCCTGGAGCCGCCCGGGCACTGAAGCTTTCTTT
TRBV11-2,TRBJ1-2,-,-,CASSPTQRRRGFYGYTF,TGTGCCAGCAGTCCCACCCAAAGGAGGAGGGGATTCTATGGCTACACCTTC
TRBV24-1,TRBJ2-1,TRBD1,-,CATSDYPSPGTGYGEQFF,TGTGCCACCAGTGATTATCCCTCGCCGGGGACAGGGTATGGTGAGCAGTTCTTC
TRBV11-2,TRBJ1-1,TRBD1,-,CASSYAGDRAGTEAFF,TGTGCCAGCAGCTATGCTGGTGACAGGGCCGGGACTGAAGCTTTCTTT
TRBV9,TRBJ2-3,TRBD2,-,CASGLAGVLTDTQYF,TGTGCCAGCGGACTAGCGGGAGTCCTCACAGATACGCAGTATTTT
TRBV10-2,TRBJ2-1,TRBD2,-,CASTGGTSWQFF,TGCGCCAGCACGGGGGGGACTAGCTGGCAGTTCTTC
TRBV19,TRBJ1-5,-,-,CASREAGNINQPQHF,TGTGCCAGTAGAGAGGCAGGGAATATCAATCAGCCCCAGCATTTT
TRBV7-3,TRBJ1-1,TRBD1,few,CASSLQGGRTEAFF,TGTGCCAGCAGCTTACAGGGGGGAAGGACTGAAGCTTTCTTT
TRBV30,TRBJ1-3,-,-,CAWIRGGSGNTIYF,TGTGCCTGGATTCGGGGGGGTTCTGGAAACACCATATATTTT
TRBV27,TRBJ2-6,TRBD1,-,CASSLEGTGVRSGANVLTF,TGTGCCAGCAGCCTAGAGGGGACAGGGGTTCGGTCTGGGGCCAACGTCCTGACTTTC
TRBV28,TRBJ1-6,TRBD1,-,CASRPLRDRRYNSPLHF,TGTGCCAGCAGGCCCCTCCGGGACAGGCGCTATAATTCACCCCTCCACTTT
TRBV21-1,TRBJ2-7,-,-,CASSNPKTGKGPYEQYF,TGTGCCAGCAGCAATCCGAAGACAGGGAAAGGGCCCTACGAGCAGTACTTC